This entry lists 23 T cell receptor beta chains sequenced from one sample in a study of neurological immune-mediated disorders. Each CDR3 protein gets one entry after TCRdb re-called the 5' RACE reads with MiXCR. This table holds fewer than 85,000 distinct CDR3 sequences, roughly 3.9% found once. Material: PBMCs. Every receptor here comes from a man aged 25 to 40 with multiple sclerosis.

This clonotype has at least ten counts. At one end the junction does not follow the germline gene, possibly because of a read error. The chain links TRBV19 to TRBJ2-7; TRBD1 matches 9 bases. Germline V gives CDR1 LNHDA, CDR2 SQIVND (reference sequence). CDR3 length equals 10 residues. The CDR3 sequence is CGRDRDDEYF. The CDR3 bases are TGCGGCCGGGACAGGGATGACGAATACTTC.

This clonotype showed up many times. The V and J genes are TRBV3-1 and TRBJ2-5; D is perhaps TRBD1 or TRBD2 (5 bases each). Trimming took 0 bases from V and 4 from J, leaving 15 bases between them. The CDR3 has 16 amino acids. In germline, CDR1 is LGHDT, CDR2 YNNKEL (reference sequence). The CDR3 region has the DNA TGTGCCAGCAGCCAAGATGGGACCCACTCCGCAGAGACCCAGTACTTC. It specifies CASSQDGTHSAETQYF.

In this sample, this clonotype turned up many times. The chain carries TRBV7-6 and TRBJ2-7, with D tentatively TRBD1 (6 bases). The length of the CDR3 is 15 residues. Trimming left V 2 bases short and J 4 bases short, with 15 bases between. The germline gives CDR1 SGHVS, CDR2 FNYEAQ. The CDR3 bases are TGTGCCAGCAGCTTAAGCCCCCCAGGGGAATACGAGCAGTACTTC. This codes for CASSLSPPGEYEQYF.

This clonotype was detected ten times or more. V gene TRBV4-1 combines with J gene TRBJ2-7, with 8 positions matching TRBD1. The CDR3 is made up of 14 amino acids. Germline loops: CDR1 MGHRA, CDR2 YSYEKL. Trimming removed 4 bases from V and 5 bases from J; junction bases left unmatched: 7. In nucleotides, the CDR3 is TGCGCCAGCAGCCCGACCCCGGACAGGGACGAGCAGTACTTC. This translates into CASSPTPDRDEQYF.

J is TRBJ2-3 and V is TRBV6-1; D is tentatively TRBD1 or TRBD2 (6 bases each). CDR1 and CDR2 from the germline V gene are MNHNS and SASEGT. The CDR3 is 15 amino acids. The V and J ends lost 0 bases and 6 bases respectively, with 13 bases between them. CDR3 sequence: CASSEAEGGGDTQYF. The DNA for the CDR3 is TGTGCCAGCAGTGAAGCAGAGGGGGGCGGGGATACGCAGTATTTT.

This clonotype has a count of ten or more. The chain joins TRBV20-1 to TRBJ1-2, with unresolved D. Germline V gene data show CDR1 as DFQATT and CDR2 as SNEGSKA (reference sequence). Trimming cost V 3 bases and J 2 bases, with 13 bases left between them. This CDR3 has 14 residues. The CDR3 sequence: CSASEAEANYGYTF. The CDR3 DNA is TGCAGTGCTAGTGAAGCAGAAGCAAACTATGGCTACACCTTC.

In this sample, this clonotype turned up many times. The chain employs TRBV5-1 and TRBJ2-7, with 7 bases matching TRBD1. Germline CDR1 and CDR2: SGHRS and YFSETQ. This CDR3 spans 15 amino acids. Losses at the gene ends were 3 bases for V and 1 base for J; bases not matched to a gene: 7. In DNA form, the CDR3 reads TGCGCCAGCAGCTACCAGCCGGGACAGTCCTACGAGCAGTACTTC. This sequence encodes CASSYQPGQSYEQYF.

This chain connects TRBV2 to TRBJ2-3; 14 positions agree with TRBD2. After removal of 7 bases from V and 2 bases from J, the junction contained 5 bases not matched to a gene. The germline V gene encodes CDR1 SNHLY and CDR2 FYNNEI. The CDR3 totals 16 residues. The CDR3 region is CASNKGLAGVTDTQYF. CDR3 in DNA: TGTGCCAGCAACAAGGGACTAGCGGGGGTCACAGATACGCAGTATTTT. The full variable domain, rest sourced from reference TRBV2 and TRBJ2-3, is EPEVTQTPSHQVTQMGQEVILRCVPISNHLYFYWYRQILGQKVEFLVSFYNNEISEKSEIFDDQFSVERPDGSNFTLKIRSTKLEDSAMYFCASNKGLAGVTDTQYFGPGTRLTVL.

This clonotype occurred many times. The genes are TRBV10-3 and TRBJ2-5; 9 positions match TRBD2. CDR3 length equals 13 residues. Trimming at V came to 9 bases and at J to 1 base, leaving 3 bases not matched to a gene. The germline CDR1 and CDR2 sequences are ENHRY and SYGVKD. CDR3 protein: CAISGGSQETQYF. The CDR3 nucleotides read TGTGCCATTAGCGGGGGTTCCCAAGAGACCCAGTACTTC.

This clonotype came up many times. V gene TRBV3-1 combines with J gene TRBJ2-3; 9 nucleotides match TRBD1. V shed 5 bases and J 1 base; nucleotides not matched to a gene: 4. Germline-derived CDR1 and CDR2 are LGHDT and YNNKEL (reference sequence). This CDR3 contains 15 residues. CDR3 in DNA: TGTGCCAGCAGCTTTCGGACAGGGGGCACAGATACGCAGTATTTT. It specifies CASSFRTGGTDTQYF.

This clonotype was seen repeatedly, ten times or more. The V gene is TRBV5-1, the J gene TRBJ2-7; the D is unclear. Germline V gene sequence: CDR1 SGHRS, CDR2 YFSETQ. Trimming cost V 0 bases and J 1 base, with 8 bases left between them. CDR3 length equals 14 residues. For the CDR3, the DNA is TGCGCCAGCAGCTTGGTAGACGGGTCCTACGAGCAGTACTTC. This codes for CASSLVDGSYEQYF. The variable domain in full, completed from reference TRBV5-1 and TRBJ2-7, reads KAGVTQTPRYLIKTRGQQVTLSCSPISGHRSVSWYQQTPGQGLQFLFEYFSETQRNKGNFPGRFSGRQFSNSRSEMNVSTLELGDSALYLCASSLVDGSYEQYFGPGTRLTVT.

This clonotype has a handful of counts. The chain couples TRBV12-3 or TRBV12-4 to TRBJ2-7, with D unresolved. With 2 bases removed from V and 3 bases from J, the gap between germline ends came to 11 bases. This CDR3 is built from 14 residues. CDR3 sequence reads: CASSLWEKGYEQYF. The CDR3 nucleotides read TGTGCCAGCAGTTTATGGGAAAAGGGCTACGAGCAGTACTTC.

This clonotype showed up many times. The CDR3 nucleotides are TGCGCCTGCTACAGGGAACGGGGGGCACAAGAGACCCAGTACTTC. Protein sequence: CACYRERGAQETQYF. The J gene is TRBJ2-5, the V gene TRBV5-1; the D gene is possibly TRBD2 (7 bases). CDR1 SGHRS and CDR2 YFSETQ come from the germline V gene. The CDR3 has 15 amino acids. V lost 10 bases and J 2 bases, leaving 21 bases between the germline ends.

Ten or more counts support this clonotype. The genes are TRBV10-2 and TRBJ2-5; 9 nucleotides agree with TRBD2. Trimming cost V 7 bases and J 3 bases; bases outside gene matches: 3. Germline CDR1 and CDR2: WSHSY and SAAADI. CDR3 length equals 13 residues. For the CDR3, the DNA is TGCGCCAGCAATCAGCGGGGGGAAGAGACCCAGTACTTC. It yields the protein CASNQRGEETQYF.

This clonotype showed up many times. The chain couples TRBV10-3 to TRBJ2-3; D is possibly TRBD2 (7 bases). This CDR3 region has 17 residues. V was trimmed by 3 bases and J by 3 bases, leaving 19 bases between them. CDR1 ENHRY and CDR2 SYGVKD come from the germline V gene. This chain's CDR3 is CAISDPPGGRGTDTQYF. Written as DNA, the CDR3 is TGTGCCATCAGTGATCCCCCCGGGGGGCGCGGGACAGATACGCAGTATTTT.

This clonotype occurred many times. The rearrangement joins TRBV20-1 to TRBJ2-3; tentatively, D is TRBD1 (6 bases). Germline loops: CDR1 DFQATT, CDR2 SNEGSKA (reference sequence). This CDR3 comprises 13 residues. Trimming left V 0 bases short and J 7 bases short, with 11 bases between. The CDR3 nucleotides read TGCAGTGCTAGAGATCTACAGGGACATACGCAGTATTTT. Protein: CSARDLQGHTQYF.

This clonotype has at least ten counts. The rearrangement links TRBV25-1 to TRBJ2-7, with no clear D. The length of the CDR3 is 16 residues. The V gene's germline CDR1 is MGHDK and CDR2 SYGVNS. The ends were cut back, 5 bases at V and 2 bases at J, with 19 bases in the middle. This CDR3 reads CASSPFDGFPTYEQYF. The CDR3, as DNA: TGTGCCAGCAGTCCCTTTGACGGATTTCCCACCTACGAGCAGTACTTC.

This clonotype was seen at least ten times. The J gene is TRBJ2-3, the V gene TRBV20-1; D remains ambiguous. V lost 3 bases and J lost 3, with 4 bases in between. CDR1 DFQATT and CDR2 SNEGSKA come from the germline V gene (reference sequence). The length of the CDR3 is 11 residues. The CDR3 nucleotides read TGCAGTGCTAGTTTGACAGATACGCAGTATTTT. Protein sequence: CSASLTDTQYF.

This clonotype came up many times. The chain combines TRBV4-2 with TRBJ2-1, with TRBD2 matching over 8 bases. The CDR3 contains 16 residues. In germline, CDR1 is LGHNA, CDR2 YNFKEQ. The J segment lost 2 bases and the V segment lost 1 base, leaving 4 bases of the junction unmatched. CDR3 in DNA: TGTGCCAGCAGCCAAGGGGCGGGGGGCACCTACAATGAGCAGTTCTTC. Its translation: CASSQGAGGTYNEQFF.

This clonotype was seen repeatedly, ten times or more. V gene TRBV5-1 combines with J gene TRBJ2-4, with D unresolved. CDR3 size: 16 residues. Germline V gene sequence: CDR1 SGHRS, CDR2 YFSETQ. Between the trimmed V and J ends, which lost 2 bases and 0 bases, there was a span of 12 bases. Here the CDR3 DNA reads TGCGCCAGCAGCTTTCGCCAACACGAAGCCAAAAACATTCAGTACTTC. This sequence encodes CASSFRQHEAKNIQYF.

This clonotype was found many times. V is TRBV10-2 and J is TRBJ2-1; the D gene is possibly TRBD2 (6 bases). The V gene's germline CDR1 is WSHSY and CDR2 SAAADI. The germline V and J ends were trimmed by 3 bases and 7 bases, with 13 bases remaining between them. This CDR3 is built from 14 residues. CDR3 amino acids: CASSDRRDGNEQFF. The CDR3 DNA sequence: TGCGCCAGCAGTGACCGGAGGGACGGGAATGAGCAGTTCTTC.

This clonotype was observed at least ten times. The V gene is TRBV5-1, the J gene TRBJ2-3, with 11 nucleotides matching TRBD2. CDR3 length: 14 amino acids. V shed 4 bases and J 13 bases; nucleotides not matched to a gene: 11. Germline V gene data show CDR1 as SGHRS and CDR2 as YFSETQ. This CDR3 reads CASSPQPIAGGEYF. Written as DNA, the CDR3 is TGCGCCAGCAGCCCGCAGCCAATAGCGGGGGGGGAGTATTTT.

This clonotype showed up many times. V is TRBV5-1 and J is TRBJ1-5, with no clear D. CDR3 size: 14 residues. Germline V gives CDR1 SGHRS, CDR2 YFSETQ. V shed 0 bases and J shed 3 bases, with 7 bases lying between them. CDR3 in amino acids: CASSLEGSNQPQHF. The CDR3 DNA reads TGCGCCAGCAGCTTGGAAGGGTCCAATCAGCCCCAGCATTTT.